The rows below give T cell receptor beta chains drawn from one sample of a study of cytomegalovirus exposure and HLA in healthy donors. TCRdb's copy holds only in-frame clones and misses some; the assay was immunoSEQ multiplex PCR. The sample lists about 120,000 clones; roughly 78% were seen once. What was sequenced was PBMCs. The receptors originated from a man under 40 in good health and CMV-seronegative. Each CDR3 is given with its conserved first and last residue.

J gene: TRBJ2-1
V gene: TRBV7-3
CDR3 protein: CASSPTGTRSRNEQFF

J gene: TRBJ2-3
V gene: TRBV5-1
CDR3 protein: CASSSGSTDTQYF

J gene: TRBJ1-1
V gene: TRBV7-6
CDR3 protein: CASSLGGGDTEAFF

J gene: TRBJ2-7
V gene: TRBV6-1
CDR3 protein: CASSINTGGSYEQYF

J gene: TRBJ2-7
V gene: TRBV4-1
CDR3 protein: CASSFGGRYEQYF

J gene: TRBJ2-7
V gene: TRBV28
CDR3 protein: CASSLTGGEQYF

J gene: TRBJ2-7
V gene: TRBV27
CDR3 protein: CASSFGGSRYEQYF

J gene: TRBJ2-1
V gene: TRBV9
CDR3 protein: CASSVSGLSYNEQFF

J gene: TRBJ2-7
V gene: TRBV2
CDR3 protein: CAGSAAGQREQYF

J gene: TRBJ2-7
V gene: TRBV27
CDR3 protein: CASSLFAGLPREQYF

J gene: TRBJ1-6
V gene: TRBV4-2
CDR3 protein: CASSHAYNSPLHF

J gene: TRBJ1-1
V gene: TRBV11-2
CDR3 protein: CASRPGQGYTEAFF

J gene: TRBJ2-1
V gene: TRBV13
CDR3 protein: CASSLVGGPANEQFF